The 18 T cell receptor beta chains below were found in one sample sequenced in a study of blood T cell repertoires in COVID-19. The method was immunoSEQ multiplex PCR; TCRdb's version includes in-frame clones alone and lacks a portion of them. The table shows roughly 200,000 clones, with roughly 84% occurring only once. Sample: PBMCs or T cells enriched from blood (not recorded which). The receptors were sampled from a woman younger than 45 who had been exposed to COVID-19.

The V gene is TRBV7-2, the J gene TRBJ1-5, with D uncertain. Looked up from germline, CDR1 is SGHTA and CDR2 is FQGNSA. This CDR3 contains 17 residues. Trimming removed 4 bases at V and 1 base at J, with 17 bases between. CDR3 amino acids: CASSSPTRGLSNQPQHF. CDR3 DNA sequence: TGTGCCAGCAGCTCTCCCACACGAGGTCTCAGCAATCAGCCCCAGCATTTT.

The J gene is TRBJ2-7, the V gene TRBV24-1, with a possible D match to TRBD1 (5 bases). This CDR3 comprises 18 residues. V dropped 11 bases and J dropped 6 bases, with 34 bases sitting between them. Looked up from germline, CDR1 is KGHDR and CDR2 is SFDVKD. DNA of the CDR3: TGTGCCAACAGGCCAGGTGGGTCGTGGATGAGTAATCCGTGCGAGCAGTACTTC. Translating gives CANRPGGSWMSNPCEQYF.

This clone is a singleton in its sample. The chain has TRBV6-5 and TRBJ1-4, with 9 bases lining up with TRBD1. The CDR3 is 12 amino acids. Germline assignment: CDR1 MNHEY and CDR2 SVGAGI. The ends lost 5 bases at V and 11 bases at J; junction bases unmatched: 3. CDR3 DNA: TGTGCCAGCAGTACCGACAGGGGGAAACTGTTTTTT. Protein sequence: CASSTDRGKLFF.

The CDR3 DNA follows: TGTGCTAGTGGTTTGGTACTCGGGGGACCGAAGGACCAGCCCCAGCATTTT. This gives the protein CASGLVLGGPKDQPQHF. The chain carries TRBV12-5 and TRBJ1-5; maybe TRBD1 (5 bases). The V end lost 0 bases, the J end lost 7 bases, and 19 bases lay between the germline ends. The germline V gene encodes CDR1 LGHNT and CDR2 FRNRAP. The CDR3 consists of 17 residues. The full variable domain, completed using reference TRBV12-5 and TRBJ1-5, is DARVTQTPRHKVTEMGQEVTMRCQPILGHNTVFWYRQTMMQGLELLAYFRNRAPLDDSGMPKDRFSAEMPDATLATLKIQPSEPRDSAVYFCASGLVLGGPKDQPQHFGDGTRLSIL.

This chain links TRBV2 with TRBJ2-5; TRBD2 aligns across 12 bases. CDR3 length: 14 amino acids. The junction had 0 bases not matched to a gene; V was cut back by 4 bases and J by 3 bases. CDR1 is SNHLY, CDR2 FYNNEI, per germline. The CDR3 DNA reads TGTGCCAGCAGTGGACTAGCGGGGGAAGAGACCCAGTACTTC. Translation gives CASSGLAGEETQYF.

This chain joins TRBV27 and TRBJ2-3, with D perhaps matching TRBD1 (6 bases). Per germline, CDR1 MNHEY and CDR2 SMNVEV (reference sequence). This CDR3 is 16 amino acids long. Trimming cost V 5 bases and J 4 bases, with 19 bases left between them. The CDR3 region has the DNA TGTGCCAGCAGTGTATATACAGGGAGTAGGGCAGATACGCAGTATTTT. Amino acids: CASSVYTGSRADTQYF.

This sequence joins TRBV7-2 and TRBJ1-5; perhaps TRBD1 as D (5 bases). The V end was cut by 5 bases, the J end by 11 bases, with 16 bases between. The germline V gene has CDR1 SGHTA and CDR2 FQGNSA. The CDR3 spans 13 residues. The CDR3 loop is CASSQDRSMAQHF. The CDR3 nucleotides are TGTGCCAGCAGCCAAGACAGATCTATGGCCCAGCATTTT. Full variable domain (remainder filled in from reference TRBV7-2 and TRBJ1-5): GAGVSQSPSNKVTEKGKDVELRCDPISGHTALYWYRQSLGQGLEFLIYFQGNSAPDKSGLPSDRFSAERTGGSVSTLTIQRTQQEDSAVYLCASSQDRSMAQHFGDGTRLSIL.

The rearrangement links TRBV6-1 to TRBJ2-1, with D possibly being TRBD2 (5 bases). CDR3 length: 14 residues. Germline V gives CDR1 MNHNS, CDR2 SASEGT. V was pared by 7 bases and J by 8 bases, with 18 bases between. CDR3 coding DNA: TGTGCCAGCACTAGACGGAAGGCCGGGGATGAGCAGTTCTTC. Its translation is CASTRRKAGDEQFF.

The V call is TRBV9, the J call TRBJ1-2; 10 bases are a match to TRBD1. Trimming took 9 bases from V and 8 from J; bases not matched to a gene: 10. CDR1 is SGDLS, CDR2 YYNGEE, per germline. The CDR3 covers 13 residues. The CDR3 nucleotides are TGTGCCACCAGGCGGGGGACAGGGGACGGCTACACCTTC. Protein: CATRRGTGDGYTF.

This clone was detected once. This chain joins TRBV2 and TRBJ1-2; D gene unclear. V lost 7 bases and J 2 bases, leaving 14 bases between the germline ends. Germline loops: CDR1 SNHLY, CDR2 FYNNEI. There are 14 residues in the CDR3. The CDR3 nucleotides are TGTGCCAGCACCTTTGAAAGGGAGAACTATGGCTACACCTTC. It encodes CASTFERENYGYTF.

The chain uses TRBV5-4 and TRBJ2-1; TRBD2 is a possible D gene (5 bases). Germline assignment: CDR1 SGHNT and CDR2 YYREEE (reference sequence). Between the trimmed V and J ends, which lost 4 bases and 3 bases, there was a span of 8 bases. The CDR3 is 13 amino acids. CDR3 nucleotide sequence: TGTGCCAGCAGCCCGGACTTCTACAATGAGCAGTTCTTC. Encoded protein: CASSPDFYNEQFF.

The chain uses TRBV2 and TRBJ1-4, with D unresolved. CDR1 and CDR2 from the germline V gene are SNHLY and FYNNEI. V was shortened by 7 bases and J by 0 bases, with 15 bases between the two germline ends. The CDR3 is made up of 16 amino acids. In DNA, the CDR3 is TGTGCCAGCAAGTACAGCCCTCTTGCAACTAATGAAAAACTGTTTTTT. It yields the protein CASKYSPLATNEKLFF.

The genes are TRBV7-2 and TRBJ1-5; unclear D gene. V was shortened by 4 bases and J by 3 bases, with 13 bases between the two germline ends. CDR1 and CDR2 from the germline V gene are SGHTA and FQGNSA. There are 15 residues in the CDR3. The CDR3 sequence: CASSSDGLHNQPQHF. DNA for the CDR3: TGTGCCAGCAGCTCCGACGGACTGCACAATCAGCCCCAGCATTTT.

The V call is TRBV5-1, the J call TRBJ2-5, with TRBD2 matching 13 bases. The germline gives CDR1 SGHRS, CDR2 YFSETQ. The CDR3 loop spans 15 amino acids. The V gene end was trimmed by 7 bases and the J gene end by 1 base; junction bases not matched to a gene: 4. This chain's CDR3 is CASRRTSGGQETQYF. The CDR3 DNA sequence: TGCGCCAGCCGGAGGACTAGCGGGGGCCAAGAGACCCAGTACTTC.

The J gene is TRBJ2-7, the V gene TRBV3-1 (or the pseudogene TRBV3-2); 7 bases agree with TRBD1. The CDR3 spans 15 residues. The germline gives CDR1 LGHDT, CDR2 YNNKEL (reference sequence). V shed 0 bases, J shed 3 bases, and the junction held 5 bases outside the gene matches. CDR3 residues: CASSQDLDRRYEQYF. CDR3 bases: TGTGCCAGCAGCCAAGATCTGGACAGGCGCTACGAGCAGTACTTC.

This clone was seen just once. The genes are TRBV19 and TRBJ2-1; 9 bases align to TRBD2. With V trimmed by 0 bases and J by 2 bases, 5 bases remained unmatched. Germline lookup yields CDR1 LNHDA and CDR2 SQIVND (reference sequence). The length of the CDR3 is 17 residues. This CDR3 reads CASSIESGGPTYNEQFF. CDR3 bases: TGTGCCAGTAGTATAGAAAGCGGGGGGCCCACCTACAATGAGCAGTTCTTC.

The rearrangement links TRBV27 to TRBJ2-1; possible D gene TRBD1, 5 bases. The V gene lost 3 bases and the J gene lost 1 base, with 10 bases spanning the gap. The germline V gene encodes CDR1 MNHEY and CDR2 SMNVEV (reference sequence). The CDR3 is 15 residues long. CDR3 bases: TGTGCCAGCAGTTTGCAGGGTACGTCCTACAATGAGCAGTTCTTC. As protein: CASSLQGTSYNEQFF.

This clone showed up just once. The chain employs TRBV6-5 and TRBJ2-7, with 8 nucleotides matching TRBD2. V lost 8 bases and J lost 3; bases outside the gene matches: 12. Per germline, CDR1 MNHEY and CDR2 SVGAGI. This CDR3 contains 15 residues. The CDR3 nucleotides are TGTGCCAGCTCGACGCTGGCGGGGGGTCACTACGAGCAGTACTTC. It specifies CASSTLAGGHYEQYF.